A single sample gave rise to the 3 T cell receptor beta chains below, sequenced in a study of blood T cell repertoires in COVID-19. Using immunoSEQ multiplex PCR, the repertoire was profiled, and TCRdb retains in-frame clones only, with some absent. The table lists around 120,000 clones, 85% of them singletons. The sequenced material came from peripheral blood. Receptor source: a man older than 75 with acute or convalescent COVID-19.

The chain carries TRBV18 and TRBJ1-1, with D maybe TRBD1 (6 bases). The CDR3 totals 14 residues. Germline V gives CDR1 KGHSH, CDR2 LQKENI. V gave up 3 bases and J gave up 5 bases, with 13 bases separating them. The CDR3 DNA is TGTGCCAGCTCACCGGGGGGGCTGGGGACTGAAGCTTTCTTT. Translation: CASSPGGLGTEAFF.

This clone has only one observation. The genes are TRBV10-3 and TRBJ1-5; 7 nucleotides line up with TRBD1. Germline CDR1 is ENHRY and CDR2 is SYGVKD. V lost 9 bases, J lost 2 bases, and 4 bases stayed unmatched. The CDR3 is 13 residues long. The CDR3 spells CAITGDGNQPQHF. In nucleotides, the CDR3 is TGTGCCATTACAGGGGATGGCAATCAGCCCCAGCATTTT.

This clone was seen only a few times. The chain has TRBV9 and TRBJ2-2, with 8 bases aligning to TRBD2. The CDR3 runs to 18 residues. CDR1 SGDLS and CDR2 YYNGEE come from the germline V gene. V dropped 4 bases and J dropped 4; count of bases not matched to a gene: 15. This chain's CDR3 is CASSPRGGTDPSTGELFF. For the CDR3, the DNA is TGTGCCAGCAGCCCCCGGGGGGGGACGGATCCGAGCACCGGGGAGCTGTTTTTT.